This TCR beta chain emerged from a study of T cells in Graves' hyperthyroidism and ophthalmopathy (dated by TCRdb to the late 2010s). Concerning the study at large: Peripheral blood samples were taken at initial diagnosis, before any treatment was given. Once sampling was done, hyperthyroidism patients were given methimazole at a starting dose of 30 mg daily, whereas ophthalmopathy patients were given high-dose intravenous methylprednisolone. The roughly 94 discovery patients were randomly split 7:3 into training and test sets. The paper reports TCR Vbeta CDR3 sequencing of approximately 140 peripheral blood samples: approximately 41 ophthalmopathy, fewer than 80 hyperthyroidism and approximately 17 progressor patients. In addition, the study compared T-cell repertoires in thyroid tissue and in blood from roughly six Graves' hyperthyroidism patients. A discovery cohort of about a hundred patients, 43 with Graves' ophthalmopathy and under 60 with stable Graves' hyperthyroidism, was used to find distinguishing TCR V-J signatures. Prospective prediction of ophthalmopathy was tested in an independent validation cohort of approximately 18 hyperthyroidism patients and some 17 patients who later progressed to ophthalmopathy. What the authors observed across the whole study: Ophthalmopathy was separated from stable hyperthyroidism by a 13 V-J signature model, with 85% to 90% sensitivity and 81% to 82% specificity obtained in cross-validation and 80%/75% obtained in testing. In validation, the model predicted progression to ophthalmopathy with approximately 71% sensitivity and approximately 78% specificity, a median of about six months before onset. No statistical method was used to set the sample size in advance, and investigators knew the group allocation. Most expanded thyroid clonotypes (frequency above 0.001) were also found in blood, which suggests that blood repertoires may mirror thyroid immune responses.

The TCR beta CDR3 regions were amplified from RNA transcripts. A first-round RT-PCR of the TCR CDR3 used the HTBI primer set with the Qiagen OneStep RT-PCR kit. Libraries were constructed in a second round of multiplex PCR, after which size selection and purification were performed. Sequencing of the libraries was done on an Illumina HiSeq2000 using paired-end 100 bp reads. As for how the authors treated the data: SOAPnuke was used to process the raw data, throwing out any read that contained adapters or uncalled bases, had a mean Phred below 15, or lacked an exact constant-primer or identifier match. COPE v1.2.5 was used to merge the high-quality paired reads, and each unique nucleotide sequence was defined as a clonotype. Clonotypes were aligned to IMGT TRBV, TRBD and TRBJ reference segments using MiTCR v1.1. The analysis included only V-J combinations with a frequency above 0.0001, which together covered about 99% of the repertoires. A TCS score was defined as the ratio of F50 (clonal expansion) to E x V (chaos), with BLOSUM62-based TCRdist applied between CDR3 peptides within each V-J. Welch's t-statistics and random forest reduced 500 to 550 V-J features to 10 to 15, which were used in a naive Bayes classifier (R e1071). The public reads were quality trimmed at Q25 with fastp and then assembled into clones with MiXCR by TCRdb, keeping productive beta chains. Duplicate CDR3 protein sequences are folded into a single record with the most common DNA and genes. These V and J calls rely on TCRdb rather than the paper's analysis. The sample profile shows approximately 430,000 distinct CDR3 sequences; around 15% of them were found once. The ten most abundant clones make up over 10% of the sample.

Ophthalmopathy patients had moderately to severely active disease, Clinical Activity Score of at least 3, NOSPECS grade of at least 4, and duration under 3 months. Any patient with an uncontrolled infection, another autoimmune disease, pregnancy or lactation was excluded. Diagnoses were based on clinical symptoms, serum thyroxine and TRAb, thyroid ultrasound and orbital computed tomography. PBMCs were isolated from 10 ml of fresh peripheral blood by Ficoll-Paque density gradient centrifugation. Trizol reagent was used to extract total RNA, and RNA quality was then checked on an Agilent 2100 Bioanalyzer. The germline V gene supplies CDR1 MNHEY and CDR2 SVGEGT. Spanning cysteine to phenylalanine, the CDR3 consists of 13 amino acids. Only CDR3 DNA remains: 39 bases, in frame from the first base. V was cut back by 9 bases and J by 2 bases, leaving a gap of 14 bases between them. Remarks on this clonotype: It has no known antigen specificity. Base qualities are missing; no much larger clone stands one base away.

Rearrangement joined TRBV6-2 or TRBV6-3 to TRBJ2-7, with the D call tentatively TRBD1 or TRBD2, each fitting 5 bases. The TCR was taken from a man younger than 35 with Graves' ophthalmopathy. Specimen: blood. The encoded CDR3 is CARSPGAAYEQYF. In nucleotides, the sequence is TGTGCCAGATCCCCCGGGGCCGCCTACGAGCAGTACTTC.